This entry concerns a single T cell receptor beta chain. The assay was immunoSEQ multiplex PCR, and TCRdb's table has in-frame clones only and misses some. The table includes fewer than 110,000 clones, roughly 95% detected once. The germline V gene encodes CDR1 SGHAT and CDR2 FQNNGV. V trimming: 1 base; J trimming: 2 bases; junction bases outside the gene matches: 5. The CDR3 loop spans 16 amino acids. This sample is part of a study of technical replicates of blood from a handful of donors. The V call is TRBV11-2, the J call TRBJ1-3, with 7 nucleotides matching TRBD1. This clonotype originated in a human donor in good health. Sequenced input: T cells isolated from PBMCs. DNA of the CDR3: TGTGCCAGCAGCTTAGTAGGGGGCGTAGCTGGAAACACCATATATTTT. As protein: CASSLVGGVAGNTIYF. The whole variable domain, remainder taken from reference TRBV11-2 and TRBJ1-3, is EAGVAQSPRYKIIEKRQSVAFWCNPISGHATLYWYQQILGQGPKLLIQFQNNGVVDDSQLPKDRFSAERLKGVDSTLKIQPAKLEDSAVYLCASSLVGGVAGNTIYFGEGSWLTVV.